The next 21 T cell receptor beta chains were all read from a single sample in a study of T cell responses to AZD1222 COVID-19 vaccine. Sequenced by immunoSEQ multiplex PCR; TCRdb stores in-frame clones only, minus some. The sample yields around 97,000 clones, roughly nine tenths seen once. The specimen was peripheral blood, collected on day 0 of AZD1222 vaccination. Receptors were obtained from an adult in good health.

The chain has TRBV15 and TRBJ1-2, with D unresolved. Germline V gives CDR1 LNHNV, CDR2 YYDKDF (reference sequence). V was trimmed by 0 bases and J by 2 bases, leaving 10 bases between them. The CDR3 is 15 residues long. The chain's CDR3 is CATSRDTGSNYGYTF. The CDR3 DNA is TGTGCCACCAGCAGAGACACGGGGTCCAACTATGGCTACACCTTC.

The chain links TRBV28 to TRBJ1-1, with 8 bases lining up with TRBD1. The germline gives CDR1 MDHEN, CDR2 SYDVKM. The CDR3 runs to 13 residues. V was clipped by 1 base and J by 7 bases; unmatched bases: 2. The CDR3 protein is CASSLYDRGEAFF. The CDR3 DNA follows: TGTGCCAGCAGTTTATACGACAGGGGTGAAGCTTTCTTT. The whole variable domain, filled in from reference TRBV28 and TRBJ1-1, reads DVKVTQSSRYLVKRTGEKVFLECVQDMDHENMFWYRQDPGLGLRLIYFSYDVKMKEKGDIPEGYSVSREKKERFSLILESASTNQTSMYLCASSLYDRGEAFFGQGTRLTVV.

The chain's CDR3 is CASSETGGLNQPQHF. CDR3 sequence (DNA): TGCGCCAGCAGCGAAACAGGGGGCCTCAATCAGCCCCAGCATTTT. V and J are TRBV5-1 and TRBJ1-5; 9 nucleotides line up with TRBD1. The CDR3 spans 15 residues. Per germline, CDR1 SGHRS and CDR2 YFSETQ. With 4 bases clipped from V and 3 bases from J, the junction kept 5 bases outside the gene matches.

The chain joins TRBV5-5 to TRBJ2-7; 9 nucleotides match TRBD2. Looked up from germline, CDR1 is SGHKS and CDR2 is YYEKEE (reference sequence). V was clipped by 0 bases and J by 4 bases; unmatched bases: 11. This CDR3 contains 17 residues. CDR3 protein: CASSLEVFSGSRYEQYF. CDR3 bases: TGTGCCAGCAGCTTGGAGGTCTTTAGCGGGAGTAGGTACGAGCAGTACTTC.

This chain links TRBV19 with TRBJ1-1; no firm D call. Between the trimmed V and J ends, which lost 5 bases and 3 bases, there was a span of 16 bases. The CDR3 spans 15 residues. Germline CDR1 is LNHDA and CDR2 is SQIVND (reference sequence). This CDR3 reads CASSLKPGRDTEAFF. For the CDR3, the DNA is TGTGCCAGTAGTCTCAAGCCCGGACGGGACACTGAAGCTTTCTTT. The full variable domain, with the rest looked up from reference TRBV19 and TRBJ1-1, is DGGITQSPKYLFRKEGQNVTLSCEQNLNHDAMYWYRQDPGQGLRLIYYSQIVNDFQKGDIAEGYSVSREKKESFPLTVTSAQKNPTAFYLCASSLKPGRDTEAFFGQGTRLTVV.

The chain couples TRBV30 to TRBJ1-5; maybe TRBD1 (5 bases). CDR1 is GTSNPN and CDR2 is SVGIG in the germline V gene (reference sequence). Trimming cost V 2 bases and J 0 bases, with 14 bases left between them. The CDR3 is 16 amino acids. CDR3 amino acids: CAWSTPGTVSNQPQHF. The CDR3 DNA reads TGTGCCTGGAGTACCCCGGGGACGGTTAGCAATCAGCCCCAGCATTTT. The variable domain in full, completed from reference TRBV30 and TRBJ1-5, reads SQTIHQWPATLVQPVGSPLSLECTVEGTSNPNLYWYRQAAGRGLQLLFYSVGIGQISSEVPQNLSASRPQDRQFILSSKKLLLSDSGFYLCAWSTPGTVSNQPQHFGDGTRLSIL.

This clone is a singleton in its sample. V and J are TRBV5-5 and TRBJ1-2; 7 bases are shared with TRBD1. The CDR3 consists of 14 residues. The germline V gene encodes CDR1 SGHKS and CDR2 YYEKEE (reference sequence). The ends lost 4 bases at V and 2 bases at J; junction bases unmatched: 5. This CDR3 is CASSRGDSNYGYTF. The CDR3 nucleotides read TGTGCCAGCAGCCGCGGGGACAGCAACTATGGCTACACCTTC.

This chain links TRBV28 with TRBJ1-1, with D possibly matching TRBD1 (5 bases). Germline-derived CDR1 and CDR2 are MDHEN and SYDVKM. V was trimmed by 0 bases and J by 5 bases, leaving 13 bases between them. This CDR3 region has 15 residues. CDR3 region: CASSLWEQGRTEAFF. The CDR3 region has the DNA TGTGCCAGCAGTTTATGGGAGCAGGGCCGGACTGAAGCTTTCTTT. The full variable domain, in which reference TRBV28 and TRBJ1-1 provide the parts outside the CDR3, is DVKVTQSSRYLVKRTGEKVFLECVQDMDHENMFWYRQDPGLGLRLIYFSYDVKMKEKGDIPEGYSVSREKKERFSLILESASTNQTSMYLCASSLWEQGRTEAFFGQGTRLTVV.

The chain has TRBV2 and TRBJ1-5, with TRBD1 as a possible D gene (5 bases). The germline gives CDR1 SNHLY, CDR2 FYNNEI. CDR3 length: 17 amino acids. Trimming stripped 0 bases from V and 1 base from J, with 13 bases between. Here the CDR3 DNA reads TGTGCCAGCAGTGAAGCGGGGCGGACTGGGAGCAATCAGCCCCAGCATTTT. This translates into CASSEAGRTGSNQPQHF.

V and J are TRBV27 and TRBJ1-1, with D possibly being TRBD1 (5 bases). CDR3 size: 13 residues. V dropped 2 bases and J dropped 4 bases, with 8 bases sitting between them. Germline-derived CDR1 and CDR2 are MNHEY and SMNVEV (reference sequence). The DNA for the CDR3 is TGTGCCAGCAGTTTAAAGACAGTCACTGAAGCTTTCTTT. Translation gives CASSLKTVTEAFF.

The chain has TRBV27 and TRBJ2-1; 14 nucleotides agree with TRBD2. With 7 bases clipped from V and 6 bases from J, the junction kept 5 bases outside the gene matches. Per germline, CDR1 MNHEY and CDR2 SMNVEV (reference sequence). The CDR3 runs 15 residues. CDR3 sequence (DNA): TGTGCCAGCAAACGCGGGACTAGCGGGAGCAATGAGCAGTTCTTC. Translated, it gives CASKRGTSGSNEQFF.

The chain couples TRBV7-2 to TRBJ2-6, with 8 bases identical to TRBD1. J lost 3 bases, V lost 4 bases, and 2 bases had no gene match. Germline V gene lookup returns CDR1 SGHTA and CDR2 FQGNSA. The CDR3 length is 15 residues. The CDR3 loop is CASSSGGSGANVLTF. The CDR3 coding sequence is TGTGCCAGCAGCTCAGGGGGCAGTGGGGCCAACGTCCTGACTTTC.

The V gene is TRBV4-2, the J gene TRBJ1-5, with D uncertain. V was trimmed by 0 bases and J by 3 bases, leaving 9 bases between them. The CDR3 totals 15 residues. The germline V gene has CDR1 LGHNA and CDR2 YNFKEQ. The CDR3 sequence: CASSQDQTDNQPQHF. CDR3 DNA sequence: TGTGCCAGCAGCCAAGATCAAACGGACAATCAGCCCCAGCATTTT.

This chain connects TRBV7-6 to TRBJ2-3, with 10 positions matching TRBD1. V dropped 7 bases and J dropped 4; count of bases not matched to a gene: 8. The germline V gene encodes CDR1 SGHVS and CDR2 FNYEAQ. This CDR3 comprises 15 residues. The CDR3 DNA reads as TGTGCCAGCACTCCGGGACAGGGGATATCAGATACGCAGTATTTT. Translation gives CASTPGQGISDTQYF.

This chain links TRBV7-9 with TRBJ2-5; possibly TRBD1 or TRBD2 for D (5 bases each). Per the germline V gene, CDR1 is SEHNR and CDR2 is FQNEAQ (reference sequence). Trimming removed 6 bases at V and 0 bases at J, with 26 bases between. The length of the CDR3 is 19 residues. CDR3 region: CASSLTGTGFFGYQETQYF. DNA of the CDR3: TGTGCCAGCAGTTTAACCGGGACGGGTTTTTTTGGGTACCAAGAGACCCAGTACTTC.

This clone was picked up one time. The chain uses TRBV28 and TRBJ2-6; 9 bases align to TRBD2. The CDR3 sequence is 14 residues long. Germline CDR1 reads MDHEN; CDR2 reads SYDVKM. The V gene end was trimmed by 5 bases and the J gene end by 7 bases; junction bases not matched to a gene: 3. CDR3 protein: CASSGRGGANVLTF. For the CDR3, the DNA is TGTGCCAGCAGTGGGCGGGGGGGAGCCAACGTCCTGACTTTC.

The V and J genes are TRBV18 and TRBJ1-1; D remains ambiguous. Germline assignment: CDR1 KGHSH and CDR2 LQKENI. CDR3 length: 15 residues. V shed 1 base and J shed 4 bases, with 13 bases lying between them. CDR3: CASSPLGQYSTEAFF. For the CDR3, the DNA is TGTGCCAGCTCACCACTTGGTCAATACTCCACTGAAGCTTTCTTT.

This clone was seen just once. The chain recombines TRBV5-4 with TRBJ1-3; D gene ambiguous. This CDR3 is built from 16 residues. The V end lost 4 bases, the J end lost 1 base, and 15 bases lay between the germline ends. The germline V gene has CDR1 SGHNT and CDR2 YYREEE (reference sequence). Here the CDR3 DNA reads TGTGCCAGCAGCCTGGACGGGGATCCTTCTGGAAACACCATATATTTT. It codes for CASSLDGDPSGNTIYF.

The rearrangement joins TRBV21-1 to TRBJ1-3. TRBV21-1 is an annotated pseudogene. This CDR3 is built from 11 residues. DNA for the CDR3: TGTGCCGGCACGGACTCCAACACCATATATTTT. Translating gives CAGTDSNTIYF.

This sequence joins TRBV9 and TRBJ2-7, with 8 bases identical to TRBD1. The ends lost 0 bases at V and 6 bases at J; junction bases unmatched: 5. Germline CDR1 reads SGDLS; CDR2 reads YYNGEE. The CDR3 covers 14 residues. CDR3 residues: CASSVVGQGGEQYF. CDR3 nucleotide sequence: TGTGCCAGCAGCGTAGTCGGACAGGGCGGCGAGCAGTACTTC.

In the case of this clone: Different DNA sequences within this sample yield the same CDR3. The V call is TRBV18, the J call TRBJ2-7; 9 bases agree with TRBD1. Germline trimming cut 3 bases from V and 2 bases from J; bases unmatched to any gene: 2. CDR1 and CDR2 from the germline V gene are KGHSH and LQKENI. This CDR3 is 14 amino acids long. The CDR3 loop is CASSPGTGPYEQYF. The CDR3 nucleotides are TGTGCCAGCTCACCGGGGACAGGGCCCTACGAGCAGTACTTC.